This T cell receptor (beta chain) was sequenced during a study of Ad26.COV2.S vaccination and SARS-CoV-2 variants. Study-level background: Donor was assigned to the Ad26.COV2.S arm of trial COV1001.

The data were produced by immunoSEQ multiplex PCR, yet TCRdb's version contains in-frame clones alone and is incomplete. This table has about 350,000 clones, about 85% appearing once. CDR3 size: 14 residues. Germline-derived CDR1 and CDR2 are SQVTM and ANQGSEA. Described treatment: 15 to 20 received Ad26.COV2.S at low or high dose, single or two shots; several received placebo; per-sample allocation not given. Day 63 following the first vaccine or placebo injection was when the samples were taken. This specimen was peripheral blood, taken in a trial of Ad26.COV2.S vaccine versus placebo. The chain uses TRBV29-1 and TRBJ1-2; 9 bases line up with TRBD1. The sequence came from a person aged 18-60 years who received the Ad26.COV2.S COVID-19 vaccine or a placebo. Here the CDR3 reads CVIIQPGTGTYYTF. The DNA for the CDR3 is TGCGTCATAATTCAACCCGGGACAGGGACCTACTACACCTTC.